This TCR beta chain was captured by sequencing in a study of cytomegalovirus exposure and HLA in healthy donors. Trimming cost V 5 bases and J 6 bases, with 22 bases left between them. CDR3 length: 16 amino acids. Germline V lookup: CDR1 SGHTA, CDR2 FQGNSA. The PCR was carried out with 60 Vbeta primers and 13 Jbeta primers. Clones were read by immunoSEQ multiplex PCR, and TCRdb kept only the in-frame ones, dropping some. The sample holds 140,000 to 150,000 clones, around 73% seen once. Those who donated were healthy bone marrow donors. This clone occurred a few times. The chain couples TRBV7-2 to TRBJ2-5; D is possibly TRBD2 (6 bases). The sample was PBMCs. The clonotype comes from a woman between 18 and 29 years old in good health and CMV-seronegative. This CDR3 is CASSNLLRRGGKTQYF. CDR3 sequence (DNA): TGTGCCAGCAGCAATCTGCTGCGACGGGGCGGGAAGACCCAGTACTTC.